This T cell receptor beta chain was sequenced in a study of T cells in Graves' hyperthyroidism and ophthalmopathy. Points from the study as a whole: Patients with ophthalmopathy were separated from those with stable hyperthyroidism by a 13 V-J model. Most clonotypes expanded in the thyroid (above 0.001) were also present in blood.

Amplification of TCR beta CDR3 regions was performed using RNA transcripts as template. Using the HTBI primer set, a first-round RT-PCR was run on the TCR CDR3. TCRdb recomputed calls from the multiplex PCR reads with MiXCR, one row per CDR3 protein. The data hold around 520,000 distinct CDR3 sequences, with about 15% observed a single time. This CDR3 contains 13 residues. In germline, CDR1 is MDHEN, CDR2 SYDVKM. V was cut by 5 bases and J by 2 bases, with 10 bases left in between. This clonotype was seen at least ten times. No antigen is known for it. Exclusions: uncontrolled infection, other autoimmune disease, pregnancy, lactation. More than 9.5 ml fresh peripheral blood yielded the PBMCs.

The V and J genes are TRBV28 and TRBJ2-7; maybe TRBD1 (6 bases). Input material: blood. The source is a woman in her thirties or forties with Graves' hyperthyroidism. CDR3 sequence (DNA): TGTGCCAGCAGTATTACAGGGACCTACGAGCAGTACTTC. Its translation is CASSITGTYEQYF.